These 12 T cell receptor beta chains were all obtained from the same sample, sequenced in a study of blood T cell repertoires in COVID-19. The assay was immunoSEQ multiplex PCR, and TCRdb's table has in-frame clones only and misses some. In the table there are about 150,000 clones, 75% to 85% of which are singletons. The sequenced material came from peripheral blood. The origin of the receptors is a man aged 60 to 69 with acute or convalescent COVID-19.

This clone was detected only once. This chain joins TRBV30 and TRBJ2-4, with TRBD2 matching over 7 bases. CDR1 is GTSNPN, CDR2 SVGIG, per germline (reference sequence). The CDR3 consists of 15 residues. The J segment lost 7 bases and the V segment lost 0 bases, leaving 9 bases of the junction unmatched. The CDR3 DNA follows: TGTGCCTGGAGTGTAGGAGCGGTGGGGGGGAACATTCAGTACTTC. Its protein product is CAWSVGAVGGNIQYF. The full variable domain, its missing parts supplied by reference TRBV30 and TRBJ2-4, is SQTIHQWPATLVQPVGSPLSLECTVEGTSNPNLYWYRQAAGRGLQLLFYSVGIGQISSEVPQNLSASRPQDRQFILSSKKLLLSDSGFYLCAWSVGAVGGNIQYFGAGTRLSVL.

The V gene is TRBV7-9, the J gene TRBJ1-1, with D uncertain. Germline CDR1 and CDR2: SEHNR and FQNEAQ (reference sequence). Trimming cost V 1 base and J 5 bases, with 20 bases left between them. This CDR3 region has 17 residues. The CDR3 DNA is TGTGCCAGCAGCTTAGTGCTCCTCACGGAAAGCGGGACTGAAGCTTTCTTT. Translation gives CASSLVLLTESGTEAFF.

The chain combines TRBV19 with TRBJ1-2; 7 positions match TRBD1. CDR3 size: 16 residues. Germline CDR1 reads LNHDA; CDR2 reads SQIVND (reference sequence). The junction had 12 bases not matched to a gene; V was cut back by 4 bases and J by 4 bases. CDR3 coding DNA: TGTGCCAGTAGTACCACCTGGGACAGCCTCATCTATGGCTACACCTTC. This sequence encodes CASSTTWDSLIYGYTF.

The V call is TRBV6-5, the J call TRBJ1-5, with 7 bases lining up with TRBD1. J gave up 2 bases and V 6 bases, and 4 bases lay outside the gene matches. The V gene's germline CDR1 is MNHEY and CDR2 SVGAGI. The CDR3 has 14 amino acids. The DNA of the CDR3 is TGTGCCAGCAGACCCGACAGGGGCAATCAGCCCCAGCATTTT. This gives the protein CASRPDRGNQPQHF.

A few counts support this clone. The chain carries TRBV5-4 and TRBJ2-2; 8 bases line up with TRBD1. The CDR3 totals 16 residues. In germline, CDR1 is SGHNT, CDR2 YYREEE (reference sequence). With 0 bases clipped from V and 4 bases from J, the junction kept 5 bases outside the gene matches. The CDR3 DNA sequence: TGTGCCAGCAGCTTGGGGACAGGGCCGGGCACCGGGGAGCTGTTTTTT. Its translation is CASSLGTGPGTGELFF.

V gene TRBV5-1 combines with J gene TRBJ2-3; 7 nucleotides match TRBD1. Unmatched junction bases numbered 5, after V lost 4 bases and J lost 0 bases. Germline CDR1 SGHRS, CDR2 YFSETQ. CDR3 size: 15 residues. The CDR3 sequence: CASSQWDRSTDTQYF. The DNA for the CDR3 is TGCGCCAGCAGCCAGTGGGACAGAAGCACAGATACGCAGTATTTT.

In this sample, this clone turned up once. DNA of the CDR3: TGTGCCAGCAGTACTCCTACTAGCGGGAGGGCGAGTGAGCAGTTCTTC. Protein product: CASSTPTSGRASEQFF. The V gene is TRBV5-4, the J gene TRBJ2-1; TRBD2 agrees at 13 bases. V lost 5 bases to trimming and J lost 9 bases; unmatched junction nucleotides: 11. There are 16 residues in the CDR3. Germline loops: CDR1 SGHNT, CDR2 YYREEE (reference sequence).

This clone showed up just a few times. This chain joins TRBV4-1 and TRBJ1-2; 7 bases are shared with TRBD1. Trimming at V came to 2 bases and at J to 5 bases, leaving 11 bases not matched to a gene. From germline, CDR1 is MGHRA and CDR2 YSYEKL. This CDR3 is built from 16 residues. The DNA for the CDR3 is TGCGCCAGCAGCCAACCCTTTGACAGGGATGTGTATGGCTACACCTTC. This gives the protein CASSQPFDRDVYGYTF.

This sequence joins TRBV4-2 and TRBJ2-7; 8 nucleotides line up with TRBD2. This CDR3 has 17 amino acids. V was pared by 0 bases and J by 7 bases, with 14 bases of the junction left unmatched. From germline, CDR1 is LGHNA and CDR2 YNFKEQ. The CDR3 region is CASSQDLSGGIAGEQYF. The CDR3 region has the DNA TGTGCCAGCAGCCAAGATCTCAGCGGGGGAATCGCTGGGGAGCAGTACTTC.

This rearrangement joins TRBV28 to TRBJ2-1; possible D gene TRBD2, 5 bases. In germline, CDR1 is MDHEN, CDR2 SYDVKM. With 5 bases removed from V and 0 bases from J, the gap between germline ends came to 14 bases. The CDR3 consists of 16 residues. CDR3 sequence reads: CASSAQRRSSYNEQFF. For the CDR3, the DNA is TGTGCCAGCAGTGCCCAGCGGAGGAGCTCCTACAATGAGCAGTTCTTC.

V and J are TRBV6-6 and TRBJ1-6; possible D gene TRBD1, 6 bases. Deletions cut 2 bases from V and 1 base from J, with 9 bases between. Per germline, CDR1 MNHNY and CDR2 SVGAGI (reference sequence). The CDR3 extends over 16 amino acids. In DNA, the CDR3 is TGTGCCAGCAGTTACACACAGGGTTCCTATAATTCACCCCTCCACTTT. Translating it yields CASSYTQGSYNSPLHF.

As DNA, the CDR3 is TGTGCCAGCAGCAACCGACAGGGCCGAGGGGAGACCCAGTACTTC. Its translation: CASSNRQGRGETQYF. The chain carries TRBV5-8 and TRBJ2-5; 7 bases match TRBD1. The CDR3 is 15 amino acids. The V gene's germline CDR1 is SGHTS and CDR2 YDEGEE. V shed 4 bases, J shed 5 bases, and the junction held 11 bases outside the gene matches.